These 20 T cell receptor beta chains were sequenced from one sample in a study of PD-1 blockade in mismatch repair-deficient tumors. Measured with immunoSEQ multiplex PCR; TCRdb has only the in-frame clones, and not every one. In the table there are 100,000 to 150,000 clones, roughly 86% of which are singletons. The source material was peripheral blood, sampled 44 weeks after starting pembrolizumab. The receptors originated from an adult with mismatch repair-deficient cancer.

V gene TRBV11-2 combines with J gene TRBJ1-4; TRBD1 matches at 8 bases. The CDR3 contains 15 residues. The V segment lost 5 bases and the J segment 7 bases; nucleotides outside the gene matches: 9. The V gene's germline CDR1 is SGHAT and CDR2 FQNNGV. CDR3 residues: CASSPYQGALEKLFF. Written as DNA, the CDR3 is TGTGCCAGCAGCCCTTACCAGGGGGCCCTTGAAAAACTGTTTTTT.

This clone was detected once. The same CDR3 is also encoded by other DNA sequences in this sample. The J gene is TRBJ2-7, the V gene TRBV28, with D tentatively TRBD1 (5 bases). Germline V gene sequence: CDR1 MDHEN, CDR2 SYDVKM. The V and J ends lost 3 bases and 6 bases respectively, with 6 bases between them. The CDR3 runs 11 residues. The CDR3, as DNA: TGTGCCAGCAGTTTTAGGGGCGAGCAGTACTTC. As protein: CASSFRGEQYF.

This chain links TRBV18 with TRBJ2-3; possible D gene TRBD1, 5 bases. This CDR3 comprises 16 residues. In germline, CDR1 is KGHSH, CDR2 LQKENI. Trimming pared 3 bases from V and 3 bases from J, leaving 16 bases between. CDR3 residues: CASSPGQGGRTDTQYF. As DNA, the CDR3 is TGTGCCAGCTCACCCGGGCAGGGTGGTCGGACAGATACGCAGTATTTT.

The rearrangement joins TRBV21-1 to TRBJ1-1; the D call in the table, TRBD1, was not verified against the DNA. TRBV21-1 is deemed a pseudogene. The CDR3 totals 10 residues. CDR3 in DNA: TGTGCCACGACACAGGGGAAAGCTTTCTTT. Translated, it gives CATTQGKAFF.

V usage is TRBV5-1 and J usage is TRBJ2-5, with a weak D call TRBD2 (6 bases). Germline-derived CDR1 and CDR2 are SGHRS and YFSETQ. The germline V and J ends were trimmed by 3 bases and 4 bases, with 16 bases remaining between them. The CDR3 is 15 amino acids. CDR3 bases: TGCGCCAGCAGCTGGGTGGAGGGGCCGGCAGAGACCCAGTACTTC. Its protein is CASSWVEGPAETQYF.

The chain employs TRBV4-3 and TRBJ2-5, with a weak D call TRBD2 (6 bases). Trimming cost V 0 bases and J 2 bases, with 10 bases left between them. Germline loops: CDR1 LGHNA, CDR2 YSLEER. The CDR3 is made up of 15 amino acids. CDR3 in amino acids: CASSQDFSGQETQYF. The DNA for the CDR3 is TGCGCCAGCAGCCAAGATTTTAGCGGTCAAGAGACCCAGTACTTC.

The genes are TRBV11-3 and TRBJ2-2; TRBD1 agrees at 9 bases. CDR3 length: 15 amino acids. CDR1 is SGHNT and CDR2 is YENEEA in the germline V gene. V was clipped by 5 bases and J by 3 bases; unmatched bases: 4. The CDR3 region has the DNA TGTGCCAGCAGCCCCTGGGACAGGGACACCGGGGAGCTGTTTTTT. It codes for CASSPWDRDTGELFF. Filled out from reference TRBV11-3 and TRBJ2-2, the complete variable domain reads EAGVVQSPRYKIIEKKQPVAFWCNPISGHNTLYWYLQNLGQGPELLIRYENEEAVDDSQLPKDRFSAERLKGVDSTLKIQPAELGDSAVYLCASSPWDRDTGELFFGEGSRLTVL.

The CDR3, as DNA: TGTGCCAGCAGCTCCTTCGGCGTCTACACAGATACGCAGTATTTT. Its translation is CASSSFGVYTDTQYF. This chain connects TRBV7-2 to TRBJ2-3; D uncertain. Germline CDR1 SGHTA, CDR2 FQGNSA. The CDR3 is 15 residues long. The V end was cut by 4 bases, the J end by 2 bases, with 13 bases between.

The chain couples TRBV4-1 to TRBJ2-3; a weak D match, TRBD2 (5 bases). The V end lost 3 bases, the J end lost 0 bases, and 16 bases lay between the germline ends. The CDR3 loop spans 17 amino acids. Germline V lookup: CDR1 MGHRA, CDR2 YSYEKL. The DNA for the CDR3 is TGCGCCAGCAGCCACTCCCGGGAAAATCCTAGCACAGATACGCAGTATTTT. Amino acid sequence: CASSHSRENPSTDTQYF.

The chain has TRBV13 and TRBJ1-1; D call uncertain. Per germline, CDR1 PRHDT and CDR2 FYEKMQ (reference sequence). Trimming left V 2 bases short and J 5 bases short, with 18 bases between. The CDR3 runs 16 residues. This CDR3 is CASSLRQKRGKTEAFF. CDR3 nucleotide sequence: TGTGCCAGCAGCTTAAGGCAGAAACGAGGAAAAACTGAAGCTTTCTTT.

The chain combines TRBV5-1 with TRBJ2-1, with 7 bases identical to TRBD1. The CDR3 spans 17 residues. The V segment lost 0 bases and the J segment 0 bases; nucleotides outside the gene matches: 6. Germline CDR1 is SGHRS and CDR2 is YFSETQ. The CDR3 loop reads CASSLAGQERSYNEQFF. The CDR3 DNA sequence: TGCGCCAGCAGCTTGGCCGGACAGGAACGCTCCTACAATGAGCAGTTCTTC.

This chain uses TRBV28 with TRBJ2-1; TRBD2 aligns across 10 bases. The V and J ends lost 4 bases and 13 bases, in that order; junction bases with no gene match: 7. From germline, CDR1 is MDHEN and CDR2 SYDVKM. The CDR3 consists of 13 residues. In nucleotides, the CDR3 is TGTGCCAGCAGTTCTTTAGCGGGAGGTCCCCAGTTCTTC. Translation gives CASSSLAGGPQFF.

This clone occurred once. Here the CDR3 DNA reads TGTGCCAGCAGCTCGGACCTAAACGCCTCCTACGAGCAGTACTTC. It specifies CASSSDLNASYEQYF. This chain links TRBV28 with TRBJ2-7; D is unclear. Trimming stripped 6 bases from V and 0 bases from J, with 15 bases between. The CDR3 runs 15 residues. Germline loops: CDR1 MDHEN, CDR2 SYDVKM. Variable domain in full (rest from reference TRBV28 and TRBJ2-7): DVKVTQSSRYLVKRTGEKVFLECVQDMDHENMFWYRQDPGLGLRLIYFSYDVKMKEKGDIPEGYSVSREKKERFSLILESASTNQTSMYLCASSSDLNASYEQYFGPGTRLTVT.

The table lists this clone with a few counts. The rearrangement joins TRBV30 to TRBJ2-1, with 8 positions matching TRBD2. CDR1 GTSNPN and CDR2 SVGIG come from the germline V gene (reference sequence). Trimming removed 3 bases from V and 2 bases from J; junction bases left unmatched: 0. The CDR3 spans 13 residues. The chain's CDR3 is CAWSGRAYNEQFF. CDR3 DNA sequence: TGTGCCTGGAGCGGGAGGGCCTACAATGAGCAGTTCTTC.

The V and J genes are TRBV11-2 and TRBJ2-5, with D possibly TRBD1 on 5 matching bases. V was cut by 6 bases and J by 1 base, with 15 bases left in between. CDR1 is SGHAT and CDR2 is FQNNGV in the germline V gene. The CDR3 covers 15 residues. This CDR3 reads CASRLTAYFQETQYF. DNA for the CDR3: TGTGCCAGCAGGTTGACAGCCTACTTCCAAGAGACCCAGTACTTC.

The chain combines TRBV6-5 with TRBJ2-7, with 10 bases that match TRBD2. V shed 0 bases and J 5 bases; nucleotides not matched to a gene: 4. The CDR3 is 15 residues long. Per germline, CDR1 MNHEY and CDR2 SVGAGI. The CDR3 protein is CASSYSGTSVDEQYF. DNA of the CDR3: TGTGCCAGCAGTTACTCCGGGACTAGCGTTGACGAGCAGTACTTC.

With respect to this clone: One junction end does not reproduce the germline sequence, and a read error may be involved. The rearrangement links TRBV11-2 to TRBJ2-7; perhaps TRBD1 as D (5 bases). From germline, CDR1 is SGHAT and CDR2 FQNNGV. This CDR3 comprises 15 residues. As DNA, the CDR3 is TGCGCCAGCAGCCAACCATTAAGACAGAACTACGAGCAGTACTTC. It is translated as CASSQPLRQNYEQYF.

The rearrangement links TRBV28 to TRBJ2-4; no firm D call. Germline V gene lookup returns CDR1 MDHEN and CDR2 SYDVKM. V lost 3 bases and J 11 bases, leaving 17 bases between the germline ends. The CDR3 runs 14 residues. DNA for the CDR3: TGTGCCAGCAGTTTGATCGGCGACCTGGGCGTTCAGTACTTC. Amino acid sequence: CASSLIGDLGVQYF.

CDR3: CASSITSGNYEQYF. The DNA of the CDR3 is TGTGCCAGTAGTATAACTAGCGGGAACTACGAGCAGTACTTC. This chain links TRBV19 with TRBJ2-7; the match to TRBD2 covers 10 bases. The CDR3 is 14 amino acids. The V gene's germline CDR1 is LNHDA and CDR2 SQIVND (reference sequence). V trimming: 2 bases; J trimming: 3 bases; junction bases outside the gene matches: 1.

The CDR3 DNA reads TGCGCCAGCAGCCAAGAACCAGGGACCTACGAGCAGTACTTC. Amino acid sequence: CASSQEPGTYEQYF. This rearrangement joins TRBV4-1 to TRBJ2-7; TRBD1 is a possible D gene (5 bases). CDR1 is MGHRA, CDR2 YSYEKL, per germline. The V gene lost 0 bases and the J gene lost 2 bases, with 8 bases spanning the gap. The CDR3 length is 14 residues.